The clone carrying this TCR beta chain came up once. PCR was performed using 60 Vbeta and 13 Jbeta primers. Produced via immunoSEQ multiplex PCR; TCRdb's table is partial and in-frame only. The table includes 110,000 to 150,000 clones, about 80% detected once. This sample is part of a study of cytomegalovirus exposure and HLA in healthy donors. The V and J ends lost 6 bases and 0 bases, in that order; junction bases with no gene match: 8. The V gene's germline CDR1 is MNHEY and CDR2 SMNVEV (reference sequence). The CDR3 spans 16 residues. The source of this sequence is a man aged 25-45 years in good health and CMV-seronegative. V usage is TRBV27 and J usage is TRBJ1-1; 9 nucleotides match TRBD1. Sequencing used PBMCs. The CDR3 DNA is TGTGCCAGCAGCCCGATGGGACAGGGCTTGAACACTGAAGCTTTCTTT. Amino acid sequence: CASSPMGQGLNTEAFF.